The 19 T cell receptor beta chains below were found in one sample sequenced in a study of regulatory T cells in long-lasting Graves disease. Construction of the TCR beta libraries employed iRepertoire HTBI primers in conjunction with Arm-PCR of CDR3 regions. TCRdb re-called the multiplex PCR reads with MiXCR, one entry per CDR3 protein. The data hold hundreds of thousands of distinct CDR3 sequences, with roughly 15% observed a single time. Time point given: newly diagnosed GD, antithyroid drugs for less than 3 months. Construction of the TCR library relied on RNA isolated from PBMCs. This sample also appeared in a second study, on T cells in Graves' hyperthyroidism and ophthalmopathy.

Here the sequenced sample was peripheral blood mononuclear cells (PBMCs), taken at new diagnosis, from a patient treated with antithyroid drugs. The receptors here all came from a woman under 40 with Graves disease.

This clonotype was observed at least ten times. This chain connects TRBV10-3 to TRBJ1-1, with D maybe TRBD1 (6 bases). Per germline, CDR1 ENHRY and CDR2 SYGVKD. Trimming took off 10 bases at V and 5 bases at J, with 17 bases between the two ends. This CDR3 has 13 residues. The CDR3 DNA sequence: TGTGCCACCCGACAGGCCCCGGCGACTGAAGCTTTCTTT. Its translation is CATRQAPATEAFF.

For the CDR3, the DNA is TGCAGTGCTTTACAGGGGACCTACGAGCAGTACTTC. Translation: CSALQGTYEQYF. V usage is TRBV20-1 and J usage is TRBJ2-7, with 7 bases identical to TRBD1. Trimming took 5 bases from V and 2 from J; bases not matched to a gene: 3. From germline, CDR1 is DFQATT and CDR2 SNEGSKA (reference sequence). This CDR3 contains 12 residues.

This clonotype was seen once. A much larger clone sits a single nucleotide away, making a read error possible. The CDR3 protein is CASSRVTSDTQYF. The CDR3 nucleotides read TGTGCCAGCAGCCGAGTCACGTCGGATACGCAGTATTTT. This chain connects TRBV13 to TRBJ2-3; D gene uncertain. Germline loops: CDR1 PRHDT, CDR2 FYEKMQ (reference sequence). Trimming left V 5 bases short and J 6 bases short, with 12 bases between. The CDR3 extends over 13 amino acids.

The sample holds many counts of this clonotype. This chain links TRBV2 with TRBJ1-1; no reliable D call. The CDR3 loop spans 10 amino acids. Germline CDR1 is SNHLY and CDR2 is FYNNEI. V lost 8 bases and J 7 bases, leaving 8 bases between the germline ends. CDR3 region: CASEADEAFF. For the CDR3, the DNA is TGTGCCAGCGAGGCCGATGAAGCTTTCTTT.

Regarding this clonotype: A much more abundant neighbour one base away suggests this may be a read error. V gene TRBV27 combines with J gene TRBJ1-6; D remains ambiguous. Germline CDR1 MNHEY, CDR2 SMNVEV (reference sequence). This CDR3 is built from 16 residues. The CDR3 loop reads CASSSVGPIDNSPPHF. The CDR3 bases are TGTGCCAGCAGTTCCGTTGGACCGATAGATAATTCACCCCCCCACTTT.

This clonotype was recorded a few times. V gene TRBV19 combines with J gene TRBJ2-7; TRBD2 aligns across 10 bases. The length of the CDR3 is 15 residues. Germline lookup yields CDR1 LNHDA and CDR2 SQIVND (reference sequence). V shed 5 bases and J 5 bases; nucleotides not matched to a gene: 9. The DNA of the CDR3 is TGTGCCAGTAGTCAAACCGGGACTAGCGTCCACGAGCAGTACTTC. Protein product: CASSQTGTSVHEQYF.

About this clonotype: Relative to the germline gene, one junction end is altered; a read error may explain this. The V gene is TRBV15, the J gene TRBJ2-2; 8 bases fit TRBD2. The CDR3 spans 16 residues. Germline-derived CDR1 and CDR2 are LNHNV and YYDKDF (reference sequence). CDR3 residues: CATSRDPGGGTGELFF. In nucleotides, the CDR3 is TGTGCCACCAGCCGAGATCCCGGGGGGGGGACCGGGGAGCTGTTTTTT.

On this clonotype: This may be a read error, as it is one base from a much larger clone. CDR3 residues: CASSLNPGAGTEAFF. For the CDR3, the DNA is TGTGCCAGCAGCTTAAATCCAGGTGCGGGCACTGAAGCTTTCTTT. V usage is TRBV7-6 and J usage is TRBJ1-1; D ambiguous. This CDR3 is 15 amino acids long. Germline assignment: CDR1 SGHVS and CDR2 FNYEAQ. V was pared by 2 bases and J by 4 bases, with 14 bases between.

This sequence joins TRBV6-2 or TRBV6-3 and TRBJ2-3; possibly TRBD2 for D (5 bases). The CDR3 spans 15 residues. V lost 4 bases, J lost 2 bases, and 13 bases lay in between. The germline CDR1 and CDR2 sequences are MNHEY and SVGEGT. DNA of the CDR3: TGTGCCAGCAGTTCCGCGATAGCGCTCACAGATACGCAGTATTTT. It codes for CASSSAIALTDTQYF.

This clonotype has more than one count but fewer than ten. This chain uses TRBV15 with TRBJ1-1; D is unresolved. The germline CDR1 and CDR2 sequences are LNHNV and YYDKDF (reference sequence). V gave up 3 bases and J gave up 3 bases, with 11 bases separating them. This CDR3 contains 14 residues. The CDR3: CATSRTPKDTEAFF. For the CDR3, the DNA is TGTGCCACCAGCAGGACTCCGAAGGACACTGAAGCTTTCTTT.

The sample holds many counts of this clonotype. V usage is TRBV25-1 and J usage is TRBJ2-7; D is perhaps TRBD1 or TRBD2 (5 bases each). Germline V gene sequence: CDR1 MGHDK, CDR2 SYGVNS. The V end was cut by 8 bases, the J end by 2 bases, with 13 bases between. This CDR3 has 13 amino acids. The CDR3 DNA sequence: TGTGCCAGCGGTCGGGGCCAGCCCTACGAGCAGTACTTC. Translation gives CASGRGQPYEQYF.

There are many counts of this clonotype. CDR3 loop: CATCMDSNQPQHF. The DNA for the CDR3 is TGTGCCACCTGTATGGATAGCAATCAGCCCCAGCATTTT. The genes are TRBV2 and TRBJ1-5; D unresolved. V lost 10 bases, J lost 0 bases, and 10 bases lay in between. The length of the CDR3 is 13 residues. CDR1 and CDR2 (germline): SNHLY, FYNNEI.

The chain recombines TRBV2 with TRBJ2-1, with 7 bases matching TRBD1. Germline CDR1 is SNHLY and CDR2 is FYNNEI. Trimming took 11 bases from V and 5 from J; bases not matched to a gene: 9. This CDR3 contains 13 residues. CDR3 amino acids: CAGWDRLDNEQFF. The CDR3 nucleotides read TGTGCCGGTTGGGACAGATTGGACAATGAGCAGTTCTTC.

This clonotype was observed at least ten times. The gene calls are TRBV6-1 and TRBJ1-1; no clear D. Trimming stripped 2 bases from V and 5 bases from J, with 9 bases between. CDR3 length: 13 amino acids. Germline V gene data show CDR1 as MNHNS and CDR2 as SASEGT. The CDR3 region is CASSEFERTEAFF. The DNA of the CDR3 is TGTGCCAGCAGTGAATTCGAGCGGACTGAAGCTTTCTTT.

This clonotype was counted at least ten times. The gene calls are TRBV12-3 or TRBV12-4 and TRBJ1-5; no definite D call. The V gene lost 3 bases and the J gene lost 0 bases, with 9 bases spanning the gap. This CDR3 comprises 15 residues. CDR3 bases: TGTGCCAGCAGTTTCATCGTGGATAGCAATCAGCCCCAGCATTTT. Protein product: CASSFIVDSNQPQHF.

CDR3 region: CASSRDRGVNYGYTF. The CDR3 DNA follows: TGCGCCAGCAGCCGGGACAGGGGGGTTAACTATGGCTACACCTTC. The chain uses TRBV4-1 and TRBJ1-2; 11 nucleotides agree with TRBD1. Germline CDR1 is MGHRA and CDR2 is YSYEKL. V lost 4 bases, J lost 1 base, and 2 bases stayed unmatched. The CDR3 covers 15 residues.

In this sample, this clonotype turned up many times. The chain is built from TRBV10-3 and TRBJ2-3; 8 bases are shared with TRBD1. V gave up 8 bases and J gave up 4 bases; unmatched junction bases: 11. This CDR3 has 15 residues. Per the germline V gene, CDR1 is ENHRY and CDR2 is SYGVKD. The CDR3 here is CAISSQQGGADTQYF. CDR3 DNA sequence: TGTGCCATCTCCTCCCAACAGGGGGGCGCAGATACGCAGTATTTT.

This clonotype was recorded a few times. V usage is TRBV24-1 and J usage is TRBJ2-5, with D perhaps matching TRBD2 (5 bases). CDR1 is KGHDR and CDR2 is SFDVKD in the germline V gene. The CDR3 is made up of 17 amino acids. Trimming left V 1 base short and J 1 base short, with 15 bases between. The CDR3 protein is CATSDLPGSRSQETQYF. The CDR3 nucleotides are TGTGCCACCAGTGATTTACCGGGGTCTCGTAGCCAAGAGACCCAGTACTTC.

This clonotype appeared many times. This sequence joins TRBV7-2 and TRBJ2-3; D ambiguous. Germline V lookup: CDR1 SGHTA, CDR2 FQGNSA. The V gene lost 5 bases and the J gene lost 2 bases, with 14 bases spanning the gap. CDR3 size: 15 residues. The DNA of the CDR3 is TGTGCCAGCAGCACGAGAGGCGCCTACACAGATACGCAGTATTTT. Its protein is CASSTRGAYTDTQYF.